This T cell receptor beta chain comes out of a study of blood T cell repertoires in COVID-19. As for the study in general: Acute and convalescent COVID-19 samples came from the United States, Italy and Spain. In each case, the material was cDNA or gDNA derived from T cells, B-cell-depleted T cells, or PBMCs.

The CDR3 has 15 residues. The trim removed 1 base at V and 6 bases at J, leaving 5 bases unmatched. The germline CDR1 and CDR2 sequences are LNHDA and SQIVND (reference sequence). This clone turned up a few times. TCRdb's table, derived via immunoSEQ multiplex PCR, lists solely in-frame clones and lacks some. The top ten clones hold 2.5% to 3% of a sample with about 140,000 clones, almost 85% of them seen once. The V and J genes are TRBV19 and TRBJ2-2, with 7 positions matching TRBD1. This clonotype was obtained from a man in his fifties with acute or convalescent COVID-19. Sequencing was carried out using peripheral blood. The CDR3, as DNA: TGTGCCAGTAGTATAGGACAGGGTTTCGCCGGGGAGCTGTTTTTT. It translates to CASSIGQGFAGELFF.